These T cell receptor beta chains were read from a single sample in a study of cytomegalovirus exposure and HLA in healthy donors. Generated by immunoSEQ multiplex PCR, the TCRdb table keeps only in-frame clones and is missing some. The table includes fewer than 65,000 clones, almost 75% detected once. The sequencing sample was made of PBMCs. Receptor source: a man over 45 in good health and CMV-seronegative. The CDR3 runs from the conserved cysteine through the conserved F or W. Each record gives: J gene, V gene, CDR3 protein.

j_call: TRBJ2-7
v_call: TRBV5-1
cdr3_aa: CASSLAGHPYEQYF

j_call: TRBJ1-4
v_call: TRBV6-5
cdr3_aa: CASSYSGGTNEKLFF

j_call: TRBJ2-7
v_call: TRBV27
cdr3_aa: CASSPGVGYEQYF

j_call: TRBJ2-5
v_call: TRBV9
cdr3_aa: CASSVMGAGTQYF

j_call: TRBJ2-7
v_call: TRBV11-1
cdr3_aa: CASSYTGSYEQYF

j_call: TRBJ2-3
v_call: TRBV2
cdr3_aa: CASIRGRQLAGGGDTQYF

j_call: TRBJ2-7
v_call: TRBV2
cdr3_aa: CASTGSTYEQYF

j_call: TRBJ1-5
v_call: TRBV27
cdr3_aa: CASREGQGFSSNQPQHF

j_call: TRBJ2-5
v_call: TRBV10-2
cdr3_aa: CASSREGGEETQYF

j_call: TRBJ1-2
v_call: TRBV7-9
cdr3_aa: CASSLGSPNYGYTF

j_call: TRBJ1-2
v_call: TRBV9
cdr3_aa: CASSVGRGSGYTF

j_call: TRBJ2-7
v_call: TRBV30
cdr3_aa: CAWSILSSSYEQYF

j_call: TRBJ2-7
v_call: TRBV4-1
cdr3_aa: CASSHPLGTGIHEQYF

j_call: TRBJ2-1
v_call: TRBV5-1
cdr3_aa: CASSLDSGGSYNEQFF

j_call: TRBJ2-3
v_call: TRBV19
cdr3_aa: CATQGGGSSTDTQYF

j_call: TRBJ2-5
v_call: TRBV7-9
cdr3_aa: CASSLKNGGKETQYF

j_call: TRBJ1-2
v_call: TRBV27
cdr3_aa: CASSLRRYPTYGYTF

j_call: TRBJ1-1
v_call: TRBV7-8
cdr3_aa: CASSLEFFITTGIGTEAFF

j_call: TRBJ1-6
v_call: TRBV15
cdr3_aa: CATSIATGTNSPLHF

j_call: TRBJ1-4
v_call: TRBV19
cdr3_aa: CASSNTGGEKLFF

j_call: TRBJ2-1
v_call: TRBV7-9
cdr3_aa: CASSETGGGYNEQFF

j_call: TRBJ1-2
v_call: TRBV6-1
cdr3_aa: CASSDIRANYGYTF

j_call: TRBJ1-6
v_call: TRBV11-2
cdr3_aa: CASMLTGGNSPLHF

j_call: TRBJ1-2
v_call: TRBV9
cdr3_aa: CASSVDDSFGYTF

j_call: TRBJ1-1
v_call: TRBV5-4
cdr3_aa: CASSRTNTNTEAFF

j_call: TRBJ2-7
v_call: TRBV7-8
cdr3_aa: CASSLSGGAWEQYF

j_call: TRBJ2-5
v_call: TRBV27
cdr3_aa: CASSLSPGGKETQYF

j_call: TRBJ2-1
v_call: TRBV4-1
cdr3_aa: CASSQDFSRGGYYNEQFF

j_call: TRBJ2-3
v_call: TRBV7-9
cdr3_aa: CASSPYRARQDTQYF

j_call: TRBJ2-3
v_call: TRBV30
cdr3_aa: CAWRGLAATQYF

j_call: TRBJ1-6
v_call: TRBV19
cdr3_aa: CASKGGAYNSPLHF

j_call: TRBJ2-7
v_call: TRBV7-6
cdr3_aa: CASSLAIEGYEQYF

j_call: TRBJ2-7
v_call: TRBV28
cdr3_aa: CASSLSGGQSSYEQYF

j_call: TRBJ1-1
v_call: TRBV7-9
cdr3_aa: CASSLQGGEAFF

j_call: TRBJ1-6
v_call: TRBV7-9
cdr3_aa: CASSLGGARDSPLHF

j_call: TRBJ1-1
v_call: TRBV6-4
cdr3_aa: CASRQDGSTEAFF

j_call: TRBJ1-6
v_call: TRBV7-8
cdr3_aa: CASSLAGTGGGSPLHF

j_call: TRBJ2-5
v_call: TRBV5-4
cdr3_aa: CASSLPQGQGGNQYF

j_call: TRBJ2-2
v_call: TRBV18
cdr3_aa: CASSPYSSNTGELFF

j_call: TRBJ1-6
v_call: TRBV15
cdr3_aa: CATSRSTGGNSPLHF

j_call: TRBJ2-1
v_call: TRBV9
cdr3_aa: CASSRLIGTSGGNIYNEQFF

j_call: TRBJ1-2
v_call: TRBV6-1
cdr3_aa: CASRLTGNYGYTF

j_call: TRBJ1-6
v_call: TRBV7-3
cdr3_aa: CASSRGTGNSPLHF

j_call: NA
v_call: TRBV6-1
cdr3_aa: CASREGGTGNYEQYF

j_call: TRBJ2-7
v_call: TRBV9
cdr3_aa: CASSPGQGAYEQYF

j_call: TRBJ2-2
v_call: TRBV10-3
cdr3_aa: CAITGGTKFTGELFF

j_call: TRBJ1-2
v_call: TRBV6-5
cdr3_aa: CASSWDSNYGYTF

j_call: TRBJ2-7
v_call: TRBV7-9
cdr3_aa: CASSLWGRELYEQYF

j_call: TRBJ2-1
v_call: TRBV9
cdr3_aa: CASSARQASYNEQFF

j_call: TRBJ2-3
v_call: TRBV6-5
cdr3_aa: CASKLADTQYF

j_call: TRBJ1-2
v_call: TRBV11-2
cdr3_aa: CASSYRQGRYGYTF

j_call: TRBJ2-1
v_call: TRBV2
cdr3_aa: CASSLEAGSNEQFF

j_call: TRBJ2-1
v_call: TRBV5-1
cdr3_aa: CASSWTSSYNEQFF

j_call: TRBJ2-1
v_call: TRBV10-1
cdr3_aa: CASSADYSYNEQFF